Sequencing of this T cell receptor beta chain was carried out in a study of CD8+CD57+ T cells in acquired aplastic anemia. Study as a whole: Sorted CD4+ and CD8+ cells gave a mean 3.2 ug DNA, range 0.2 to 27.4 ug. Around 11 million reads were obtained on average for healthy donor CD4+ cells.

Genomic DNA acted as the template from which TCR beta VDJ combination and CDR3 sequence profiling were carried out. TCRdb ran MiXCR on the reads and lists one entry per CDR3 protein. The sample includes roughly 170,000 distinct CDR3 sequences, 63% of them seen just once. Only one count was recorded for this clonotype. Trimming removed 6 bases from V and 7 bases from J; junction bases left unmatched: 17. The V gene's germline CDR1 is DFQATT and CDR2 SNEGSKA (reference sequence). There are 15 residues in the CDR3. J is TRBJ2-7 and V is TRBV20-1, with 8 bases lining up with TRBD1. This clonotype originated in a human donor in good health. The material sequenced was sorted CD4+, CD8+, or CD8+CD57+ T cells (not recorded which) from PBMCs. The CDR3 DNA sequence: TGCAGTGCCCTCGCCAAGGACAGGGCTTCGTGGGAGCAGTACTTC. The encoded protein is CSALAKDRASWEQYF.